The rows below give T cell receptor beta chains drawn from one sample of a study of blood T cell repertoires in COVID-19. Using immunoSEQ multiplex PCR, the repertoire was profiled, and TCRdb retains in-frame clones only, with some absent. The table records 200,000 or so clones, 80% to 90% of them present only once. Sequenced: peripheral blood. The source is a human donor with active or convalescent COVID-19. The donor label of this sample is uncertain. CDR3s include the opening cysteine and the closing phenylalanine or tryptophan.

>TRBV12-3/TRBV12-4
CASSLGGLEKLFF
>TRBV18
CASSPRDRGVTDTQYF
>TRBV6-2/TRBV6-3
CASSGGARNTDTQYF
>TRBV5-1
CASSLDGMSSTDTQYF
>TRBV28
CASSLQGHNGLEQYF
>TRBV6-5
CASSYSGRNTEAFF
>TRBV7-6
CASSLTGGTSYTEAFF
>TRBV2
CASKGRTAATNEKLFF
>TRBV6-2/TRBV6-3
CASSLIPGGARYGYTF
>TRBV5-1
CASSLDYLVANEQYF
>TRBV11-2
CASSPTSSTDTQYF
>TRBV12-5
CASGDRGNNEQFF
>TRBV5-1
CASSLAGLENTEAFF
>TRBV6-5
CASSWGTGSVEQFF
>TRBV27
CASSLGAGRYNEQFF
>TRBV28
CASTGVPYGYTF
>TRBV7-9
CASSKLGLTSTDTQYF
>TRBV7-9
CASSSSGPDRLGYTF
>TRBV4-2
CASSQASVGYTF
>TRBV7-9
CASSLRGYRDTEAFF
>TRBV20-1
CSASPDYEQYF
>TRBV30
CAWTGGTAPKEQYF
>TRBV7-3
CASGTGGPNTGELFF
>TRBV5-6
CASSLAVVGSTQYF
>TRBV11-3
CASSSIAGRNEQFF
>TRBV5-1
CASSRGHSSSYEQYF
>TRBV3-1/TRBV3-2
CASSLLRGQETQYF
>TRBV3-1/TRBV3-2
CASSPGTGGYEQYF
>TRBV5-1
CASSPIPDGLAGAQEQYF
>TRBV28
CASSLSTYEQYF
>TRBV7-3
CASSSGGANTGELFF
>TRBV18
CASSDRGLGNTEAFF
>TRBV3-1/TRBV3-2
CASRPQGAARKAFF
>TRBV5-1
CASSPVQDTYGYTF
>TRBV5-4
CASRGQGDEKLFF
>TRBV7-9
CARGLLATYEQYF
>TRBV9
CASSPGGQDTQYF
>TRBV28
CATVGGLGEKLFF
>TRBV11-2
CASSPRYTSYEQYF
>TRBV2
CASSTGLAGGETRRDTQYF
>TRBV3-1/TRBV3-2
CASSMLGVVNEQFF
>TRBV24-1
CATSDPKAGGADTQYF
>TRBV4-1
CASSQGSGTALKTQYF
>TRBV13
CASSRQGENIQYF
>TRBV27
CASRGGVASYNSPLHF
>TRBV2
CASSDGTGDNEQYF
>TRBV12-3/TRBV12-4
CASSSGAEDEQYF
>TRBV10-1
CASSDGSGHTGGEQFF
>TRBV19
CASSIATSGGQQYF
>TRBV19
CASSTGTAVGKQYF
>TRBV30
CAWSPPGAGGGDTQYF